This T cell receptor beta chain appears in the sequencing data of a study of Ad26.COV2.S vaccination and SARS-CoV-2 variants. Study background: Donor was assigned to the Ad26.COV2.S arm of trial COV1001. Doses of Ad26.COV2.S were injected into muscle once or twice, 56 days apart.

Study-wide results and caveats: Considerable breadth of spike-specific CD8+ and CD4+ T cell responses has reportedly been documented following vaccination. Responses of T cells in total may have been underestimated by the TCR breadth and depth analyses.

Treatment here: roughly 20 received Ad26.COV2.S at low or high dose, single or two shots; roughly five received placebo; per-sample allocation not given. Sampling was performed 63 days after the first vaccine or placebo injection. Sequencing used immunoSEQ multiplex PCR; TCRdb keeps in-frame clones, though not all of them. The sample lists more than 400,000 clones, 90% occurring once. A word on this clone: Its antigen is unknown.

Sequencing was performed on peripheral blood, taken in a trial of Ad26.COV2.S vaccine versus placebo. The receptor was isolated from a person between 18 and 60 years old who received the Ad26.COV2.S COVID-19 vaccine or a placebo.

The CDR3 region has the DNA TGTGCCAGCAGCTGGATAGCAGGATCGAACCAAGAGACCCAGTACTTC. It encodes CASSWIAGSNQETQYF. The V gene is TRBV5-8, the J gene TRBJ2-5, with D hard to call. Germline lookup yields CDR1 SGHTS and CDR2 YDEGEE. The CDR3 has 16 amino acids. Trimming took 3 bases from V and 0 from J, leaving 15 bases between them.